This TCR beta chain stems from a study of blood T cell repertoires in COVID-19 (dated by TCRdb to 2018 to 2021). In terms of the full investigation: Samples from collaborators originated in the United States, Italy and Spain and spanned both the acute and convalescent phases of COVID-19. The material from the prospective study consisted of cDNA or gDNA derived from T cells, B-cell-depleted T cells, or PBMCs. The samples were drawn from the first 160 participants of the ongoing ImmuneRACE study and from 1,254 subjects provided by 6 global collaborators. The sample metadata nearly always contained a de-identified subject ID, COVID-19 status, age in years and sex. The dataset comprised deeply sampled blood TCRbeta repertoires from subjects exposed to, actively infected with, or recovered from COVID-19. Where available, HLA class I and class II types were obtained from metadata supplied by the sample provider rather than from assay-based typing. A freely available public database, intended as a resource for researchers studying the immune response to SARS-CoV-2, is where the repertoires were released. Summary of the overall study and its limitations: The quantity of clinical and demographic metadata differed by source and by participant and was supplied without curation.

This clone showed up just once. Its antigen has not been determined. Per-base qualities were not stored, and no clone one base away is much larger. TCRbeta CDR3 regions were amplified from genomic DNA using the immunoSEQ Assay, a bias-controlled multiplex PCR. On the study's bioinformatics: Within the assay, amplification of reference gene primers was used to estimate how many nucleated cells each sample contained. To quantify the absolute abundance of each unique TCRbeta CDR3 rearrangement, sequence reads were collapsed and filtered. Productive Simpson clonality was computed per sample as the square root of Simpson's diversity index over productive rearrangements. Sourced from immuneACCESS, this table was stored by TCRdb with only in-frame sequences that have V and J called. A share of the clones is absent; for the studies checked, an unresolved V gene accounts for under half, and the remainder has no known explanation. The DNA was the basis for D and trimming; V, J and clone size are from that table. The sample has hundreds of thousands of clones on record, around 90% of them singletons. The ten largest make up under 4% of the sample.

The junction shows trimming of 3 bases on V and 2 bases on J, and the gene matches do not reach 1 base of it. The CDR3, cysteine through phenylalanine, is 14 amino acids long. The entry retains the CDR3 DNA only, 42 bases that are in frame from base 1. As encoded in the germline V gene, CDR1 is SGHNT while CDR2 is YENEEA. At one collaborating source in Seattle, patients were enrolled during active infection and were followed longitudinally through the course of disease. Each collaborating institution followed its own protocols to collect whole blood in K2EDTA tubes. For TCRbeta analysis, collaborators shipped samples as frozen whole blood, isolated PBMCs, or DNA extracted from either of those sample types.

The rearranged segments are TRBV11-3 and TRBJ2-1, and 7 junctional nucleotides match TRBD1. The sample taken for sequencing was peripheral blood. The sequence was collected from a woman aged 25-40 years with COVID-19, enrolled during active disease. The DNA reads as follows: TGTGCCAGCAGCTTGACAGGGACCTACAATGAGCAGTTCTTC. Its protein is CASSLTGTYNEQFF.